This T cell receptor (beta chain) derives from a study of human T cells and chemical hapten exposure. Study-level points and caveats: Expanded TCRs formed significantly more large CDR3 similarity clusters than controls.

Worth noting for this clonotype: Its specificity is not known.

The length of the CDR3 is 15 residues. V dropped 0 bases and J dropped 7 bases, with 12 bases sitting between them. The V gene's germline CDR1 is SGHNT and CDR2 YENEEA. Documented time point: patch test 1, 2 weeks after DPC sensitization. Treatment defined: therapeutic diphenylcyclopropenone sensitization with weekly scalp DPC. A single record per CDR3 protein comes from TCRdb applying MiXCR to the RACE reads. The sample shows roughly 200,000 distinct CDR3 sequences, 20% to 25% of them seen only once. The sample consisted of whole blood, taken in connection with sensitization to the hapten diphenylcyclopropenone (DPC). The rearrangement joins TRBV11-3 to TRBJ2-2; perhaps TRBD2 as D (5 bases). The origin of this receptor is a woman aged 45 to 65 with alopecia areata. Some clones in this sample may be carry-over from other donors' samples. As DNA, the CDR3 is TGTGCCAGCAGCTTAGATGGTGGGAGAGTCGGGGAGCTGTTTTTT. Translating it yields CASSLDGGRVGELFF.